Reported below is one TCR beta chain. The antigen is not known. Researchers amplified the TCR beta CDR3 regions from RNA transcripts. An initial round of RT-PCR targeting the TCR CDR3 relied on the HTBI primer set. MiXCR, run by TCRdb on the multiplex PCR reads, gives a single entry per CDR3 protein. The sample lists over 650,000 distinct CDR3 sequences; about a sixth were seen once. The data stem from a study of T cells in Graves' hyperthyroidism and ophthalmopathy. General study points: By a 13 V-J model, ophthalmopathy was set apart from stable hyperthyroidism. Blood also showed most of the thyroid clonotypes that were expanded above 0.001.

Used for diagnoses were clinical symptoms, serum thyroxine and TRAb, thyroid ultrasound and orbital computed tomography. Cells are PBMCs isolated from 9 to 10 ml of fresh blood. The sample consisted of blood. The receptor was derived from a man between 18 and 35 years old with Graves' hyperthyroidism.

The CDR3 DNA sequence: TGTGCCAGCGGTCCCAGGGGGGGCGGCTACACCTTC. Amino acid sequence: CASGPRGGGYTF. This chain links TRBV2 with TRBJ1-2; 7 nucleotides line up with TRBD1. The CDR3 extends over 12 amino acids. The V gene's germline CDR1 is SNHLY and CDR2 FYNNEI. V lost 8 bases and J lost 8; bases outside the gene matches: 8.